This TCR beta chain was sequenced in a study of CD8 T cells in ankylosing spondylitis. Points from the study as a whole: Characteristic of ankylosing spondylitis blood, it appeared, was a TCR beta motif comprising about eight highly homologous variants.

This clonotype was counted a few times. Its antigen is not known. The CDR3 spans 14 residues. The germline gives CDR1 SGHTA, CDR2 FQGNSA. Trimming removed 0 bases from V and 6 bases from J, with 10 bases in between. From the 5' RACE reads, TCRdb called clonotypes with MiXCR, one entry per CDR3 protein. Of 350,000 or so distinct CDR3 sequences in the sample, approximately 8.2% were seen once. Sequencing was carried out using blood, either unsorted or a sorted T cell fraction (not recorded which). This TCR derives from a male donor with ankylosing spondylitis. V and J are TRBV7-2 and TRBJ2-3; the D gene is possibly TRBD2 (5 bases). For the CDR3, the DNA is TGTGCCAGCAGCTTAGCGGGAGTGTTGGATACGCAGTATTTT. Protein product: CASSLAGVLDTQYF.